This T cell receptor beta chain was recovered during a study of T cells in Graves' hyperthyroidism and ophthalmopathy. Using RNA transcripts as the source, TCR beta CDR3 regions were amplified. First-round RT-PCR targeting the TCR CDR3 was performed with the HTBI primer set. TCRdb used MiXCR to reprocess the multiplex PCR reads, holding one entry per CDR3 protein. The sample has 500,000 to 700,000 distinct CDR3 sequences, approximately 16% seen once. Germline lookup yields CDR1 SGHAT and CDR2 FQNNGV. This CDR3 spans 16 amino acids. The V and J ends lost 5 bases and 4 bases respectively, with 19 bases between them. Findings and limits, study-wide: Stable hyperthyroidism was told apart from ophthalmopathy by a model built on 13 V-J features. The model predicted ophthalmopathy a median approximately seven months before onset.

This clonotype has only a few counts. Its target is unknown. The sequencing sample was made of blood. The rearrangement joins TRBV11-2 to TRBJ2-3, with D possibly matching TRBD2 (6 bases). The receptor was derived from a woman aged 18-29 years with Graves' hyperthyroidism. The CDR3 nucleotides read TGTGCCAGCAGCCAGGCGGGTTGGCGGGACTCAGATACGCAGTATTTT. Translation: CASSQAGWRDSDTQYF.